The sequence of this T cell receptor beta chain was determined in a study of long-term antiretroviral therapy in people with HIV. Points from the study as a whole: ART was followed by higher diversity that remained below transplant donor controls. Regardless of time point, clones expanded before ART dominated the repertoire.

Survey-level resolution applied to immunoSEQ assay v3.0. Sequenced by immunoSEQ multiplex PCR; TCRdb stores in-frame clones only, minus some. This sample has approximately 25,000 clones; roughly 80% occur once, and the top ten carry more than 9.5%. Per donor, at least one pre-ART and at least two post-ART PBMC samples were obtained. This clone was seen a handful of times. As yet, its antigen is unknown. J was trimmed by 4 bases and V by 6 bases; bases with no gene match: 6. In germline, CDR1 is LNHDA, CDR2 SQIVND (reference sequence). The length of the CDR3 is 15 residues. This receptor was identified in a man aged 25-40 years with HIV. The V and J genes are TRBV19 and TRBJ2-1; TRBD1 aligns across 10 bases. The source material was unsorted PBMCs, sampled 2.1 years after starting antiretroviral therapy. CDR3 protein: CASRSGQGRYNEQFF. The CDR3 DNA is TGTGCCAGTAGGTCGGGACAGGGGAGGTACAATGAGCAGTTCTTC.